This T cell receptor beta chain was documented in a study of blood T cell repertoires in COVID-19. Using immunoSEQ multiplex PCR, the repertoire was profiled, and TCRdb retains in-frame clones only, with some absent. The data hold 310,000 or so clones, with more than 75% observed a single time. This clone was counted a single time. CDR3 length equals 14 residues. Germline V CDR1 and CDR2: MNHEY, SVGAGI. The J segment lost 7 bases and the V segment lost 6 bases, leaving 8 bases of the junction unmatched. The sequence was obtained from a man between 45 and 60 years old with active or convalescent COVID-19. Specimen: peripheral blood. The chain couples TRBV6-5 to TRBJ1-5, with TRBD1 identical over 8 bases. Written as DNA, the CDR3 is TGTGCCAGCAGCATCGGACAGGGTAGGCAGCCCCAGCATTTT. This encodes CASSIGQGRQPQHF.